This TCR beta chain was captured in a study of CD8+ T cells in alopecia areata. Regarding treatment: oral pan-JAK inhibitor, 5-10 mg twice daily. Investigators sorted PBMCs to obtain both CD4+ and CD8+ T cells. Concerning this clone: Its matching antigen is unknown. This probably arose from a read error, given a far larger clone one base away. The same CDR3 can be traced to other DNA sequences in this sample.

The sequencing template was cDNA reverse transcribed from extracted RNA. Sequencing used immunoSEQ multiplex PCR; TCRdb keeps in-frame clones, though not all of them. The table includes about 76,000 clones, 60% to 70% detected once. Study findings and constraints: For patients receiving tofacitinib, scalp clonality and expanded CD8+ clones among the top 100 significantly decreased. Throughout tofacitinib, many expanded lesional clones continued to persist in scalp and blood.

The sequencing used CD8+ T cells sorted from blood, collected at week 24, from a patient treated with tofacitinib. The sequence derives from a human donor with alopecia areata.

The CDR3 bases are TGTGCCAGCAGCCAAGATCTCCAGCGGGGCACAGATACGCAGTATTTT. Protein sequence: CASSQDLQRGTDTQYF. This chain links TRBV11-2 with TRBJ2-3; D possibly corresponds to TRBD2 (6 bases). Trimming stripped 5 bases from V and 1 base from J, with 16 bases between. The CDR3 length is 16 residues. Germline values: CDR1 SGHAT, CDR2 FQNNGV.